This paragraph covers one T cell receptor (beta chain) sequence. CDR3 length equals 17 residues. Germline CDR1 and CDR2: LGHNA and YSLEER. With V trimmed by 0 bases and J by 7 bases, 8 bases remained unmatched. Generated by immunoSEQ multiplex PCR, the TCRdb table keeps only in-frame clones and is missing some. The repertoire consists of fewer than 250,000 clones, with about 83% occurring once and the leading ten covering roughly 2.9%. This sample is drawn from a study of blood T cell repertoires in COVID-19. The V call is TRBV4-3, the J call TRBJ1-6; 8 bases are a match to TRBD1. The receptor was derived from a middle-aged man with active or convalescent COVID-19. Sequencing input: peripheral blood. CDR3 protein: CASSQDPGRGLNSPLHF. CDR3 sequence (DNA): TGCGCCAGCAGCCAAGATCCCGGCAGGGGGCTGAATTCACCCCTCCACTTT.